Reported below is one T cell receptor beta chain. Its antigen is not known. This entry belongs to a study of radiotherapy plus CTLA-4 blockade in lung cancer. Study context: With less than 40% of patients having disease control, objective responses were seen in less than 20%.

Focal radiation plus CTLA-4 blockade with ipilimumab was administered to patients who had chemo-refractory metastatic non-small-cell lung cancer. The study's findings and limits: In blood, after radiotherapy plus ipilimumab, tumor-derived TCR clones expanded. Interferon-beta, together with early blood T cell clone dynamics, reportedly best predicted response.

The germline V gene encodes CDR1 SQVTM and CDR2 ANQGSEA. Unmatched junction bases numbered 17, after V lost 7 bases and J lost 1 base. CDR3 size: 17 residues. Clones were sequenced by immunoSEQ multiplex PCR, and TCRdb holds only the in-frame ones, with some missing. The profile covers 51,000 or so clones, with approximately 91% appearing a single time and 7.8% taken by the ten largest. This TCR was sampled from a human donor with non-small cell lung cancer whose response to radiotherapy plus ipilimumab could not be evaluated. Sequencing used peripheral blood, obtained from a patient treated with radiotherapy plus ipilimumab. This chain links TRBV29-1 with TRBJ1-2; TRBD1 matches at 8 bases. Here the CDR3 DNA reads TGCAGCGCCGTAGACAGGGGCCTCGGAGGAGTTAACTATGGCTACACCTTC. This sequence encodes CSAVDRGLGGVNYGYTF.